This T cell receptor (beta chain) was identified during a study of T cell responses to AZD1222 COVID-19 vaccine. Findings and limits, study-wide: Spike-specific TCR breadth and depth both grew after two AZD1222 doses. Just six AZD1222 recipients were seropositive at baseline. Donors, mostly white British, included more females; clonal diversity was possibly underestimated.

Clones were read by immunoSEQ multiplex PCR, and TCRdb kept only the in-frame ones, dropping some. The data show some 99,000 clones, about 88% seen once. In its sample, this clone was seen once. The target antigen is unknown. This CDR3 region has 15 residues. Trimming stripped 2 bases from V and 2 bases from J, with 10 bases between. The germline CDR1 and CDR2 sequences are MNHEY and SVGEGT. Second doses were pooled across both intervals (about 4 or about 12 weeks). The V gene is TRBV6-2 or TRBV6-3, the J gene TRBJ1-5, with a weak D call TRBD1 (5 bases). The clonotype comes from an adult who received the AZD1222 COVID-19 vaccine. Sequencing was performed on peripheral blood, taken 28 days after the second AZD1222 dose. The CDR3 spells CASSYAGRGNQPQHF. DNA of the CDR3: TGTGCCAGCAGTTACGCCGGCAGGGGCAATCAGCCCCAGCATTTT.